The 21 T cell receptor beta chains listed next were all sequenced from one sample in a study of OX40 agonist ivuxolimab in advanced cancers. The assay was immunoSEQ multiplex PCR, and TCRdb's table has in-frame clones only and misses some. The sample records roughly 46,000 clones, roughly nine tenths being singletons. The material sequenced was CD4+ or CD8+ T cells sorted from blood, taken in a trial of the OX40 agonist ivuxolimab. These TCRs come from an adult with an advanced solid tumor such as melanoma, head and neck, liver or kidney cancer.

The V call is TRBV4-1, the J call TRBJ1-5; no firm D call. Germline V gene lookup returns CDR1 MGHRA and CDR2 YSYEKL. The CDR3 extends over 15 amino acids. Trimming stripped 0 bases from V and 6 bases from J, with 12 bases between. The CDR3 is CASSQDQSPGQPQHF. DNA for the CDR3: TGCGCCAGCAGCCAAGATCAGTCCCCGGGTCAGCCCCAGCATTTT.

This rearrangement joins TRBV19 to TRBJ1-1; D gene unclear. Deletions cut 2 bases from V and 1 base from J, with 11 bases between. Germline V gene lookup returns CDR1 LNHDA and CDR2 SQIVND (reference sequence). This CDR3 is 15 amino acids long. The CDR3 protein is CASSISADPNTEAFF. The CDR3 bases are TGTGCCAGTAGTATAAGTGCAGATCCGAACACTGAAGCTTTCTTT.

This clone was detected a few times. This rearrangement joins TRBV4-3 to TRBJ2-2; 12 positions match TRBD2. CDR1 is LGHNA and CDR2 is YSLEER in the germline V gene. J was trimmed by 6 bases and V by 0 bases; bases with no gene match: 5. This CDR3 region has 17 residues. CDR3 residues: CASSQDRRLAGAGELFF. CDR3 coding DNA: TGCGCCAGCAGCCAAGACCGCCGACTAGCGGGGGCCGGGGAGCTGTTTTTT.

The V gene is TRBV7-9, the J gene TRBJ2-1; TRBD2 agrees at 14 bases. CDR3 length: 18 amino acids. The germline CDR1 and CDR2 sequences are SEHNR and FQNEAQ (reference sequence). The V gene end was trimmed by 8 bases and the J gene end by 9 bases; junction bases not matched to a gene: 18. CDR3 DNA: TGTGCCAGCGCACCGACGGTAACCGGGACTAGCGGGAGCCTTGAGCAGTTCTTC. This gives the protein CASAPTVTGTSGSLEQFF.

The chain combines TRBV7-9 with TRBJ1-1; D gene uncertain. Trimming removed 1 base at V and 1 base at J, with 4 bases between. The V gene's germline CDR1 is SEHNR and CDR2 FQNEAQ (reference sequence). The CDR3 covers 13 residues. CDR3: CASSLGTNTEAFF. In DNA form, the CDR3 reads TGTGCCAGCAGCTTAGGCACGAACACTGAAGCTTTCTTT. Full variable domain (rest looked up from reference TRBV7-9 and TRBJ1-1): DTGVSQNPRHKITKRGQNVTFRCDPISEHNRLYWYRQTLGQGPEFLTYFQNEAQLEKSRLLSDRFSAERPKGSFSTLEIQRTEQGDSAMYLCASSLGTNTEAFFGQGTRLTVV.

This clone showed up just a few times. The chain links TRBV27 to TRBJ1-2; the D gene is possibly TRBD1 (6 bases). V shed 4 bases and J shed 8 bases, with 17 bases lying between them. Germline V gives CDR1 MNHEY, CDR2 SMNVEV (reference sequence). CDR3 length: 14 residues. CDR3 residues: CASSSRGGGGGYTF. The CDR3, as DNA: TGTGCCAGCAGTTCCCGGGGGGGCGGAGGGGGCTACACCTTC.

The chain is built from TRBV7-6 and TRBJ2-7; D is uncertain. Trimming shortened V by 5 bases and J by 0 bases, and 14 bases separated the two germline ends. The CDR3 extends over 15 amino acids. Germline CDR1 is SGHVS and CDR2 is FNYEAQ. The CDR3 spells CASSLSDGYSYEQYF. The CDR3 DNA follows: TGTGCCAGCAGCCTCAGCGACGGCTACTCCTACGAGCAGTACTTC.

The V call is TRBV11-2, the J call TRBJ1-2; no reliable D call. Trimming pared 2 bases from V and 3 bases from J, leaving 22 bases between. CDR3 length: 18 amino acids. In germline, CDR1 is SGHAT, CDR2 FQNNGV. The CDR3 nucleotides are TGTGCCAGCAGCTTATTTCGGGCAGGACCCAGAGAAGACTATGGCTACACCTTC. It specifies CASSLFRAGPREDYGYTF.

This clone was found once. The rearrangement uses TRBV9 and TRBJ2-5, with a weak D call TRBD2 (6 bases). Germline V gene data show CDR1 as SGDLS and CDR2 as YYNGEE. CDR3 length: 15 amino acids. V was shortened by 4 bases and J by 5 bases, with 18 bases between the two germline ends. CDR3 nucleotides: TGTGCCAGCAGCTACCCCGGGGGAGGTAGGGAGACCCAGTACTTC. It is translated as CASSYPGGGRETQYF. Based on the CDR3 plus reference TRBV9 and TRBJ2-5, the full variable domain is DSGVTQTPKHLITATGQRVTLRCSPRSGDLSVYWYQQSLDQGLQFLIQYYNGEERAKGNILERFSAQQFPDLHSELNLSSLELGDSALYFCASSYPGGGRETQYFGPGTRLLVL.

As DNA, the CDR3 is TGTGCCAGTAGTCTCCGGGGTGAGCAGTTCTTC. Translating gives CASSLRGEQFF. The V gene is TRBV19, the J gene TRBJ2-1; tentative D call: TRBD2 (5 bases). This CDR3 has 11 amino acids. Looked up from germline, CDR1 is LNHDA and CDR2 is SQIVND (reference sequence). Deletions cut 5 bases from V and 9 bases from J, with 8 bases between.

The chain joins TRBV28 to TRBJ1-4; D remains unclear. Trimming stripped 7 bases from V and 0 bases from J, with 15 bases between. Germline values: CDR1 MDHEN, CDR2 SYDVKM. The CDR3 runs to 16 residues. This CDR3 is CASMQELVATNEKLFF. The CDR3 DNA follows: TGTGCCAGCATGCAGGAGTTAGTTGCAACTAATGAAAAACTGTTTTTT.

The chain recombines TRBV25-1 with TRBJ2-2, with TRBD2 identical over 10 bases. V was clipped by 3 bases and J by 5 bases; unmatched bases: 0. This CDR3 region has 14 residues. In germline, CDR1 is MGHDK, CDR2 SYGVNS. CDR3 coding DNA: TGTGCCAGCAGTGAGGGACTAGCGACCGGGGAGCTGTTTTTT. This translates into CASSEGLATGELFF.

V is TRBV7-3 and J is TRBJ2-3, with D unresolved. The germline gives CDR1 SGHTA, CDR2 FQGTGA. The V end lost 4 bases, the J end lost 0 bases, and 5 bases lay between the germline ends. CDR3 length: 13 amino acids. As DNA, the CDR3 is TGTGCCAGCAGCTCGACTAGCACAGATACGCAGTATTTT. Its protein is CASSSTSTDTQYF.

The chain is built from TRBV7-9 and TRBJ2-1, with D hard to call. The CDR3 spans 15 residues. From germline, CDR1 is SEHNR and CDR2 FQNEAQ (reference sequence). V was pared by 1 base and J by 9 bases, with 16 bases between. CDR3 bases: TGTGCCAGCAGCTTAGATCGGGCGGAAAAGTCTGAGCAGTTCTTC. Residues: CASSLDRAEKSEQFF. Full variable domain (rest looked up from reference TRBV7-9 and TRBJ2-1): DTGVSQNPRHKITKRGQNVTFRCDPISEHNRLYWYRQTLGQGPEFLTYFQNEAQLEKSRLLSDRFSAERPKGSFSTLEIQRTEQGDSAMYLCASSLDRAEKSEQFFGPGTRLTVL.

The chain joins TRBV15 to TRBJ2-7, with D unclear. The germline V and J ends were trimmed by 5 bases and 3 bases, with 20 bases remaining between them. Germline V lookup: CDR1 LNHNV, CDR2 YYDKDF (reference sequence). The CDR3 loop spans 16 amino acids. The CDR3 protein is CATSSIFSGDFYEQYF. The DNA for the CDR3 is TGTGCCACCAGCTCGATCTTCAGTGGGGATTTCTACGAGCAGTACTTC.

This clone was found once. The CDR3 protein is CASSYTQTGELFF. CDR3 DNA: TGTGCCAGCAGTTACACTCAAACCGGGGAGCTGTTTTTT. The V and J genes are TRBV6-6 and TRBJ2-2; no firm D call. CDR1 is MNHNY and CDR2 is SVGAGI in the germline V gene (reference sequence). The CDR3 extends over 13 amino acids. The germline V and J ends were trimmed by 2 bases and 5 bases, with 6 bases remaining between them.

The CDR3 nucleotides read TGTGCCAGCTATCAGACCCCCATGAACACTGAAGCTTTCTTT. Protein sequence: CASYQTPMNTEAFF. The chain links TRBV2 to TRBJ1-1; D not resolved. CDR3 length equals 14 residues. Trimming stripped 8 bases from V and 0 bases from J, with 13 bases between. From germline, CDR1 is SNHLY and CDR2 FYNNEI. The whole variable domain, remainder taken from reference TRBV2 and TRBJ1-1, is EPEVTQTPSHQVTQMGQEVILRCVPISNHLYFYWYRQILGQKVEFLVSFYNNEISEKSEIFDDQFSVERPDGSNFTLKIRSTKLEDSAMYFCASYQTPMNTEAFFGQGTRLTVV.

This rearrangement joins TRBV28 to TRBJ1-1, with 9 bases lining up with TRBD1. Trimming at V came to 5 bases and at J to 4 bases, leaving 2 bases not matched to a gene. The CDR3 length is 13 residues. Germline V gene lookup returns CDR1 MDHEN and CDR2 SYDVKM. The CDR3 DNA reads TGTGCCAGCAGTGACAGGGGGATCACTGAAGCTTTCTTT. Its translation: CASSDRGITEAFF.

CDR3 in DNA: TGTGCCAGCAGCTTTGCGTCTAACATTTACCCAGAGACCCAGTACTTC. This gives the protein CASSFASNIYPETQYF. The rearrangement joins TRBV13 to TRBJ2-5, with D hard to call. Germline-derived CDR1 and CDR2 are PRHDT and FYEKMQ (reference sequence). This CDR3 comprises 16 residues. V was shortened by 3 bases and J by 4 bases, with 18 bases between the two germline ends.

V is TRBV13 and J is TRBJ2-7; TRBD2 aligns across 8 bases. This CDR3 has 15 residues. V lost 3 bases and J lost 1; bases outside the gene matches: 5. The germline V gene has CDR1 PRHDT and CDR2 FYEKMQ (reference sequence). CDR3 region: CASSFSGRGSYEQYF. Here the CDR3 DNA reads TGTGCCAGCAGCTTCAGCGGGAGAGGTTCCTACGAGCAGTACTTC.

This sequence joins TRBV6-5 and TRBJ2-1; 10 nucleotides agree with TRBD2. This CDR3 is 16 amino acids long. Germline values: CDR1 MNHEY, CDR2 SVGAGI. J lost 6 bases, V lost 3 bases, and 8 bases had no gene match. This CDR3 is CASSYWGGTSANEQFF. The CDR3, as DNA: TGTGCCAGCAGTTATTGGGGGGGGACTAGCGCCAATGAGCAGTTCTTC.